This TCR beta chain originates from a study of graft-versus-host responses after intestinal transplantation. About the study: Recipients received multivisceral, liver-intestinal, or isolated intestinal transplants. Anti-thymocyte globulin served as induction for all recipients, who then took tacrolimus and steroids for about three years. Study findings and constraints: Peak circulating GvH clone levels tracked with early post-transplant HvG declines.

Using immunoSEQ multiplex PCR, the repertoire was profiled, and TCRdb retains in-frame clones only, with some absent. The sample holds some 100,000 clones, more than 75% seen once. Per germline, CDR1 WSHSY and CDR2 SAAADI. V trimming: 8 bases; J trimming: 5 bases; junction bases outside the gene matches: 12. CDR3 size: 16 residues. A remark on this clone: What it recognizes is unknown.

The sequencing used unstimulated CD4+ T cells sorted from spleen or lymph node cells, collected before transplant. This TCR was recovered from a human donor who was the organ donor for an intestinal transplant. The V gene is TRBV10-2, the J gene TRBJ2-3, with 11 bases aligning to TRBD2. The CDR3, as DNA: TGCGCCAGCCGCGGAGGGGTAGCGGGGGGGCAAGATACGCAGTATTTT. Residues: CASRGGVAGGQDTQYF.